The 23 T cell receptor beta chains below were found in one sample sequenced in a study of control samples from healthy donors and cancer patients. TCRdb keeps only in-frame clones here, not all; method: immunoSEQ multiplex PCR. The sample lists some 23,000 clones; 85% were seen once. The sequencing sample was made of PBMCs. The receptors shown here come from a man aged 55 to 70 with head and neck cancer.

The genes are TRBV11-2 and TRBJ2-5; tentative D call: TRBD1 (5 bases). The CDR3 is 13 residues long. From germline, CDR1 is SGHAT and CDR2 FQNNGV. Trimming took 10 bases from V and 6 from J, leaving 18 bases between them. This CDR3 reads CATGRVERKTQYF. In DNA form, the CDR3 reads TGTGCCACCGGCAGGGTGGAGAGAAAGACCCAGTACTTC.

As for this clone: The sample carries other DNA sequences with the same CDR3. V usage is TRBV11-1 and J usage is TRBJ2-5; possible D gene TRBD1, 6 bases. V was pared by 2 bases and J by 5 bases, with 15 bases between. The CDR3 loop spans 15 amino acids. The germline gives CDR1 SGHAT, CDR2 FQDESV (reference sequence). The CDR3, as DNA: TGTGCCAGCAGCTTAATGGGGGCGACACAGGAGACCCAGTACTTC. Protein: CASSLMGATQETQYF.

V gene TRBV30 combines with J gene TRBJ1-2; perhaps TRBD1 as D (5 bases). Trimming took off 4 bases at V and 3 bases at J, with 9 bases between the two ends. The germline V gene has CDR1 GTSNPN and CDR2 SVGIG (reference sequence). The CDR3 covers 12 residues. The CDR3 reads CAWTGNYYGYTF. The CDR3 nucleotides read TGTGCCTGGACAGGGAACTACTATGGCTACACCTTC. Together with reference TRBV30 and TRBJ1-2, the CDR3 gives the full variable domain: SQTIHQWPATLVQPVGSPLSLECTVEGTSNPNLYWYRQAAGRGLQLLFYSVGIGQISSEVPQNLSASRPQDRQFILSSKKLLLSDSGFYLCAWTGNYYGYTFGSGTRLTVV.

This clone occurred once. CDR3 sequence: CASSFDSGGRNEQFF. The CDR3, as DNA: TGTGCCAGCAGCTTCGATAGCGGGGGAAGGAATGAGCAGTTCTTC. The rearrangement links TRBV13 to TRBJ2-1; 9 bases match TRBD2. With V trimmed by 3 bases and J by 7 bases, 7 bases remained unmatched. The CDR3 loop spans 15 amino acids. Germline assignment: CDR1 PRHDT and CDR2 FYEKMQ (reference sequence).

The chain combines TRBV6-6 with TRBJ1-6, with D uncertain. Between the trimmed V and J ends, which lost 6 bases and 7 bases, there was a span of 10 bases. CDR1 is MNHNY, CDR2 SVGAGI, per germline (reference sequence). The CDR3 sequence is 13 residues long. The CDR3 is CASSNNGNSPLHF. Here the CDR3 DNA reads TGTGCCAGCAGCAATAATGGGAATTCACCCCTCCACTTT.

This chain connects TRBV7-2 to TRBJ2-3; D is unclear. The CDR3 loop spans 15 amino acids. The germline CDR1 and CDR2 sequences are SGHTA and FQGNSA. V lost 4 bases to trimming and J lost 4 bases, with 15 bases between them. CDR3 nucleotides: TGTGCCAGCAGCTCCCCCAGTGAGTCAGCAGATACGCAGTATTTT. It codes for CASSSPSESADTQYF.

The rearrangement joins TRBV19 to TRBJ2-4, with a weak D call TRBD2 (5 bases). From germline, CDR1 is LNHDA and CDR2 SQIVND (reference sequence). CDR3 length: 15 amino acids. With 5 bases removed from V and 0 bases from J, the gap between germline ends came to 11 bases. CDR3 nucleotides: TGTGCCAGTAGTGGAGGCGGGCTAGCCAAAAACATTCAGTACTTC. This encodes CASSGGGLAKNIQYF.

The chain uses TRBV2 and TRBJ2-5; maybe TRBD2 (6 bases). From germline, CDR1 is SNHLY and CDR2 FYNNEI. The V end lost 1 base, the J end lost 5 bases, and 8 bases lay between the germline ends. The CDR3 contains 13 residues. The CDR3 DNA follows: TGTGCCAGCAGTGAAGGACTAGAGGAGACCCAGTACTTC. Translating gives CASSEGLEETQYF.

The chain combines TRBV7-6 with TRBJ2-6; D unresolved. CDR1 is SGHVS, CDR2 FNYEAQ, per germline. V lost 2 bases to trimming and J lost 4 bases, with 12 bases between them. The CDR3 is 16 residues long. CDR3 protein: CASSLKGPGGANVLTF. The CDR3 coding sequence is TGTGCCAGCAGCTTAAAAGGTCCCGGGGGGGCCAACGTCCTGACTTTC.

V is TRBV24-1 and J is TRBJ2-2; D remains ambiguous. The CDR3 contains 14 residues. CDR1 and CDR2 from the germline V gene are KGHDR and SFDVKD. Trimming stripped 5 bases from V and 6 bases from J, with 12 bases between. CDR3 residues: CATSVGIDSGELFF. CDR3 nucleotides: TGTGCCACCAGTGTGGGGATCGACTCCGGGGAGCTGTTTTTT.

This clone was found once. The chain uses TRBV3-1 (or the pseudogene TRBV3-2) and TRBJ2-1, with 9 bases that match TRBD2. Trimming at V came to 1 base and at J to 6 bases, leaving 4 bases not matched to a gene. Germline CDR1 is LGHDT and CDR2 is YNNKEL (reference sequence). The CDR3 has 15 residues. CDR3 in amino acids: CASSQGLAGFNEQFF. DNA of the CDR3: TGTGCCAGCAGCCAAGGCCTAGCGGGATTCAATGAGCAGTTCTTC.

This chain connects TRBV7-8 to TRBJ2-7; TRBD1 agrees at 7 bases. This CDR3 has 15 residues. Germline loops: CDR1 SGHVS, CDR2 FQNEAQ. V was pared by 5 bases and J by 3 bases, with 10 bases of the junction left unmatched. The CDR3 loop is CASSVRDRGFYEQYF. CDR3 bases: TGTGCCAGCAGCGTCCGGGACAGAGGATTCTACGAGCAGTACTTC.

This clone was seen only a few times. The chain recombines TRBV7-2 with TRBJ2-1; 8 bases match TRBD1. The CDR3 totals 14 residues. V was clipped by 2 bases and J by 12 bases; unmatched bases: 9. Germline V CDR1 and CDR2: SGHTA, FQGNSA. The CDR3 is CASSLPAQGARQFF. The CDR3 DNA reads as TGTGCCAGCAGCTTACCGGCGCAGGGGGCGCGGCAGTTCTTC.

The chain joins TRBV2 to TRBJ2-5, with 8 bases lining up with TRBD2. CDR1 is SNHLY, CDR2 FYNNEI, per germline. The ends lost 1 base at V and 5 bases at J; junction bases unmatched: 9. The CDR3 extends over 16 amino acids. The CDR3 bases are TGTGCCAGCAGTGAAGGGGCGGGAGGTCTCAAGGAGACCCAGTACTTC. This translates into CASSEGAGGLKETQYF.

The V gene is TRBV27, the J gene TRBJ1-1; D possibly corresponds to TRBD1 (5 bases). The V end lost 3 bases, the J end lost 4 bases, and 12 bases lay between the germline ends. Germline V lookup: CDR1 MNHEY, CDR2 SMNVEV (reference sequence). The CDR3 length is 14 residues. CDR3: CASSFSREGTEAFF. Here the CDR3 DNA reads TGTGCCAGCAGTTTTAGCAGGGAGGGCACTGAAGCTTTCTTT.

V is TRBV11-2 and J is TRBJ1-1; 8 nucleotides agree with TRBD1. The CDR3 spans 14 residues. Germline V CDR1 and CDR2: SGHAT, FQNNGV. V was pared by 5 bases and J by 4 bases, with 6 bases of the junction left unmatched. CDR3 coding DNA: TGTGCCAGCAGCCCTTACAGGGGGGGCACTGAAGCTTTCTTT. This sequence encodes CASSPYRGGTEAFF.

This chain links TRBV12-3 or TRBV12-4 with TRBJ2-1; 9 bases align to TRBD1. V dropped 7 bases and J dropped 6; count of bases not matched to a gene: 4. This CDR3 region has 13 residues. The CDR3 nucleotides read TGTGCCAGCACCTGGGGACAGGGCAATGAGCAGTTCTTC. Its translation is CASTWGQGNEQFF.

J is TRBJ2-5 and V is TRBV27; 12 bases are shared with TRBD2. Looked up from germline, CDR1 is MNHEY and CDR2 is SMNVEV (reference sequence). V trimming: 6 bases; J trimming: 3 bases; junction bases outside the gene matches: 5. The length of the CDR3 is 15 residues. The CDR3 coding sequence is TGTGCCAGCAGCCCGGGACTAGCGGGCGAAGAGACCCAGTACTTC. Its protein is CASSPGLAGEETQYF.

The CDR3: CAWNSGGTGDYGYTF. CDR3 DNA: TGTGCCTGGAATAGTGGGGGGACAGGGGACTATGGCTACACCTTC. This chain joins TRBV30 and TRBJ1-2, with TRBD1 matching 10 bases. CDR1 GTSNPN and CDR2 SVGIG come from the germline V gene (reference sequence). With V trimmed by 4 bases and J by 3 bases, 8 bases remained unmatched. The CDR3 sequence is 15 residues long.

CDR3 protein: CASSYPGPAGNEQFF. The CDR3 DNA is TGTGCCAGCAGTTACCCGGGACCAGCCGGCAATGAGCAGTTCTTC. V gene TRBV7-8 combines with J gene TRBJ2-1; D could derive from TRBD1 or TRBD2 (5 bases each). The CDR3 covers 15 residues. The germline V gene has CDR1 SGHVS and CDR2 FQNEAQ. V was trimmed by 6 bases and J by 6 bases, leaving 18 bases between them.

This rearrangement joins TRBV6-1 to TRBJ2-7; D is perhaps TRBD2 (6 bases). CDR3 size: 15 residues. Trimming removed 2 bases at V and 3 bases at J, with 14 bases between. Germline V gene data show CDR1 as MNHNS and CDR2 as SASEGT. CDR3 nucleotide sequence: TGTGCCAGCAGTGAACAATTTTCGGGGGTCTACGAGCAGTACTTC. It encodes CASSEQFSGVYEQYF.

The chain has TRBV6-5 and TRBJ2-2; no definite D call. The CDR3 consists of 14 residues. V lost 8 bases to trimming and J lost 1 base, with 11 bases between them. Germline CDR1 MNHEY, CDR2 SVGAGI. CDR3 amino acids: CASYVTQNTGELFF. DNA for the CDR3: TGTGCCAGCTACGTGACTCAGAACACCGGGGAGCTGTTTTTT.

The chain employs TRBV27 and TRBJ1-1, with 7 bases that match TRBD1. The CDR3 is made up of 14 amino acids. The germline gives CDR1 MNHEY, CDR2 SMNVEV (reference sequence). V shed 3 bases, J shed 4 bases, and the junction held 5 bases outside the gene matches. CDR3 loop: CASSFQTGVTEAFF. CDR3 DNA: TGTGCCAGCAGTTTCCAAACAGGGGTCACTGAAGCTTTCTTT.